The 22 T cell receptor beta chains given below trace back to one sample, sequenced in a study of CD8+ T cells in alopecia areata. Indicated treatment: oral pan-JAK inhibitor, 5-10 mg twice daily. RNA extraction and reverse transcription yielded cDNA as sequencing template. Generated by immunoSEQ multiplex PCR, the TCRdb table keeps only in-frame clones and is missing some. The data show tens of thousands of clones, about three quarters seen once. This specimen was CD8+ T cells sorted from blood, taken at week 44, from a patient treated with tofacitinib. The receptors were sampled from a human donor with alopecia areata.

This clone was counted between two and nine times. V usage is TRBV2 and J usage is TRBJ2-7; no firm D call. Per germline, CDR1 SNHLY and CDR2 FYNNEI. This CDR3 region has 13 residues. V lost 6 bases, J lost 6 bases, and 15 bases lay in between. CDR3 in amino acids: CASRAKMGLEQYF. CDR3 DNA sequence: TGTGCCAGCAGGGCGAAAATGGGCCTCGAGCAGTACTTC. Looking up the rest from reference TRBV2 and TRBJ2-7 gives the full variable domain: EPEVTQTPSHQVTQMGQEVILRCVPISNHLYFYWYRQILGQKVEFLVSFYNNEISEKSEIFDDQFSVERPDGSNFTLKIRSTKLEDSAMYFCASRAKMGLEQYFGPGTRLTVT.

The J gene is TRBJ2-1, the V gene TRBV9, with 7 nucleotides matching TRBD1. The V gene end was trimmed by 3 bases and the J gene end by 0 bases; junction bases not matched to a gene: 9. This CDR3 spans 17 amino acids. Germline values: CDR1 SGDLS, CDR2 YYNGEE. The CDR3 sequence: CASSALRQGSSYNEQFF. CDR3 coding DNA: TGTGCCAGCAGCGCCCTCCGACAGGGCAGCTCCTACAATGAGCAGTTCTTC.

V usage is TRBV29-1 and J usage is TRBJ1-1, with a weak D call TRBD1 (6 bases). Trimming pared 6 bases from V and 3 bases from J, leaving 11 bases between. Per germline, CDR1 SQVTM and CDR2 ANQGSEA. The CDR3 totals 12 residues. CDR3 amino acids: CSVADRYTEAFF. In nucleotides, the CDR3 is TGCAGCGTCGCTGACAGGTACACTGAAGCTTTCTTT.

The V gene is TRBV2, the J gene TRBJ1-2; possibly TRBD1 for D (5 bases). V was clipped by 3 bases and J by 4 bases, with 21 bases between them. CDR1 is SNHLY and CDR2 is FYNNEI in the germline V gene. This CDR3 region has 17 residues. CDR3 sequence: CASSEGDDRRNIYGYTF. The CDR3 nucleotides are TGTGCCAGCAGTGAGGGGGATGACAGACGAAATATCTATGGCTACACCTTC.

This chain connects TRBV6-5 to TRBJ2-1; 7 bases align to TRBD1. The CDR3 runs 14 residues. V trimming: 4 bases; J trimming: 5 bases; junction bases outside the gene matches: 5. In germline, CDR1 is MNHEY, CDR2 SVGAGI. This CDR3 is CASSLTGTNNEQFF. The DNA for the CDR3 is TGTGCCAGCAGTTTGACAGGGACGAACAATGAGCAGTTCTTC.

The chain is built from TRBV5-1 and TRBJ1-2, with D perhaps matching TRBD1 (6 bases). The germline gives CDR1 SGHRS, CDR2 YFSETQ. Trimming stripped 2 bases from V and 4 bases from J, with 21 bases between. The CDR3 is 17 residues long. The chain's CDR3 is CASSLSFRTETGYGYTF. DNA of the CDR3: TGCGCCAGCAGCTTAAGTTTTCGGACCGAGACAGGCTATGGCTACACCTTC.

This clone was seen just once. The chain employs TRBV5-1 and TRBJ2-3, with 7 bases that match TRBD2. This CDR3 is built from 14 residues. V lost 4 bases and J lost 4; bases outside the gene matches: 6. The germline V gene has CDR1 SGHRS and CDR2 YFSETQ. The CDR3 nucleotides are TGCGCCAGCAGCCGCGGGGGAGGCCCAGATACGCAGTATTTT. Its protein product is CASSRGGGPDTQYF.

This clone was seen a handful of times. CDR3 DNA sequence: TGCAGCATTCGGGACAGGGGGCGTGAGCAGTACTTC. Encoded protein: CSIRDRGREQYF. The rearrangement links TRBV29-1 to TRBJ2-7; TRBD1 aligns across 12 bases. CDR3 length: 12 amino acids. Per the germline V gene, CDR1 is SQVTM and CDR2 is ANQGSEA. J lost 7 bases, V lost 8 bases, and 6 bases had no gene match.

The DNA for the CDR3 is TGCAGCGCCCCCGGACAGGTTGGCTACACCTTC. This encodes CSAPGQVGYTF. The gene calls are TRBV29-1 and TRBJ1-2; 7 bases are a match to TRBD1. After removal of 7 bases from V and 7 bases from J, the junction contained 6 bases not matched to a gene. The CDR3 extends over 11 amino acids. Germline assignment: CDR1 SQVTM and CDR2 ANQGSEA.

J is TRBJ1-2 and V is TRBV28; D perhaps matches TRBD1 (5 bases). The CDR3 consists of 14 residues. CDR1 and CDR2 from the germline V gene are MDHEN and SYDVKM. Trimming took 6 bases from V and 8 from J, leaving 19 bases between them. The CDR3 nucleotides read TGTGCCAGCAGCCCGCCGGAGGGGTTTAAGGGCTACACCTTC. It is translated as CASSPPEGFKGYTF.

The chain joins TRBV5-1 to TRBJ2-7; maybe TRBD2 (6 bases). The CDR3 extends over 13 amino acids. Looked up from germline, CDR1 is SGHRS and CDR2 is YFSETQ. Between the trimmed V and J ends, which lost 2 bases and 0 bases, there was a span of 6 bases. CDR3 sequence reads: CASSFGSSYEQYF. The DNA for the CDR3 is TGCGCCAGCAGCTTCGGGAGCTCCTACGAGCAGTACTTC.

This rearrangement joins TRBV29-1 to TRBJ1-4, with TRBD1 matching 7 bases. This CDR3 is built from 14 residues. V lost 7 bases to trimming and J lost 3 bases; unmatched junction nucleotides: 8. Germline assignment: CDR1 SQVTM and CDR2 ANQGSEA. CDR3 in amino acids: CSALGGTANEKLFF. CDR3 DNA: TGCAGCGCCCTGGGCGGGACAGCTAATGAAAAACTGTTTTTT.

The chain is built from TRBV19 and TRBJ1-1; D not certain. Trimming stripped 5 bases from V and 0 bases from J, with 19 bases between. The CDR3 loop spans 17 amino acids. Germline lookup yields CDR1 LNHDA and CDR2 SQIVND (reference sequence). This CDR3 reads CASSAPLYARLNTEAFF. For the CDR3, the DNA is TGTGCCAGTAGTGCGCCCTTATATGCAAGGTTGAACACTGAAGCTTTCTTT.

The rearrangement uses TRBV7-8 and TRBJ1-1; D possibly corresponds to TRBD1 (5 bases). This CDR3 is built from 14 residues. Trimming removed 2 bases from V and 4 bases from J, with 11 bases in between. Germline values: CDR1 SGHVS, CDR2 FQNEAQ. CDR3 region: CASSLSGSGTEAFF. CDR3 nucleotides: TGTGCCAGCAGCTTATCAGGGTCCGGCACTGAAGCTTTCTTT.

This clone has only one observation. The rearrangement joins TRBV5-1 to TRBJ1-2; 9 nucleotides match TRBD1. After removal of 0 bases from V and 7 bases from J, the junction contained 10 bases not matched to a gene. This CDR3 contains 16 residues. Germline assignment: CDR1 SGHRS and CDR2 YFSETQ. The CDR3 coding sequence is TGCGCCAGCAGCTTGGTTGAGGACAGGGGAGCGAGTGGCTACACCTTC. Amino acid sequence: CASSLVEDRGASGYTF.

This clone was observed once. This CDR3 is CASRLRDRGLLLYGYTF. The DNA of the CDR3 is TGTGCCAGTAGACTCCGGGACAGGGGGCTTTTACTCTATGGCTACACCTTC. The chain joins TRBV19 to TRBJ1-2, with TRBD1 matching over 12 bases. The germline V gene has CDR1 LNHDA and CDR2 SQIVND (reference sequence). With 6 bases clipped from V and 4 bases from J, the junction kept 12 bases outside the gene matches. This CDR3 region has 17 residues.

CDR3 in amino acids: CASSQEFPRLAGGHTDTQYF. In nucleotides, the CDR3 is TGCGCCAGCAGCCAAGAATTCCCCAGACTAGCGGGGGGCCACACAGATACGCAGTATTTT. This rearrangement joins TRBV4-3 to TRBJ2-3; TRBD2 aligns across 13 bases. V shed 0 bases and J 2 bases; nucleotides not matched to a gene: 11. Germline V gene sequence: CDR1 LGHNA, CDR2 YSLEER. This CDR3 has 20 residues.

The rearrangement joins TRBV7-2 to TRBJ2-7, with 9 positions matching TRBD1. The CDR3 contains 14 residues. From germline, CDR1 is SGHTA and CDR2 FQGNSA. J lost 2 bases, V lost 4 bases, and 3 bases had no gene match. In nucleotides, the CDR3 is TGTGCCAGCAGCTCCGGGACAGGGCCCTACGAGCAGTACTTC. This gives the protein CASSSGTGPYEQYF.

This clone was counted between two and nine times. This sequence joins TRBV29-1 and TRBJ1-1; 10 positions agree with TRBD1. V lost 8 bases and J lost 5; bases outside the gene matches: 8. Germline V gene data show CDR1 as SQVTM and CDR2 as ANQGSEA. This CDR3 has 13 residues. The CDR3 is CSSSDRGTTEAFF. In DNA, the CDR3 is TGCAGCTCTTCGGACAGGGGGACTACTGAAGCTTTCTTT. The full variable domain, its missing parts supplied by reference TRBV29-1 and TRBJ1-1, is SAVISQKPSRDICQRGTSLTIQCQVDSQVTMMFWYRQQPGQSLTLIATANQGSEATYESGFVIDKFPISRPNLTFSTLTVSNMSPEDSSIYLCSSSDRGTTEAFFGQGTRLTVV.

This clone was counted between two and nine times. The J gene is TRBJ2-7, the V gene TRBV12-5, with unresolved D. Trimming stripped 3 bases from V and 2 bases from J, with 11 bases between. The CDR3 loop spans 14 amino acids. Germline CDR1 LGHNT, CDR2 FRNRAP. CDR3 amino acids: CASGLVNRPYEQYF. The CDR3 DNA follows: TGTGCTAGTGGTTTAGTGAACAGACCCTACGAGCAGTACTTC.

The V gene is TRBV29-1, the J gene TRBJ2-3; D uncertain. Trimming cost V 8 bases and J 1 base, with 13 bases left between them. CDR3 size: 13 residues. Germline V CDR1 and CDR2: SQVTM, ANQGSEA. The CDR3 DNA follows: TGCAGCAGCAAAGGAGTTGGCACAGATACGCAGTATTTT. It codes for CSSKGVGTDTQYF.

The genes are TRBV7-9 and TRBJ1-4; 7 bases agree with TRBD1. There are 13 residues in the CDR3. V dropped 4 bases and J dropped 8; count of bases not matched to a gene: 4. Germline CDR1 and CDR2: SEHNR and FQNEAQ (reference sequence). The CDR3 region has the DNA TGTGCCAGCAGCTCAGGACAGGAAGAAAAACTGTTTTTT. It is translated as CASSSGQEEKLFF. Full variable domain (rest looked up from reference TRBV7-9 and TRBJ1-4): DTGVSQNPRHKITKRGQNVTFRCDPISEHNRLYWYRQTLGQGPEFLTYFQNEAQLEKSRLLSDRFSAERPKGSFSTLEIQRTEQGDSAMYLCASSSGQEEKLFFGSGTQLSVL.